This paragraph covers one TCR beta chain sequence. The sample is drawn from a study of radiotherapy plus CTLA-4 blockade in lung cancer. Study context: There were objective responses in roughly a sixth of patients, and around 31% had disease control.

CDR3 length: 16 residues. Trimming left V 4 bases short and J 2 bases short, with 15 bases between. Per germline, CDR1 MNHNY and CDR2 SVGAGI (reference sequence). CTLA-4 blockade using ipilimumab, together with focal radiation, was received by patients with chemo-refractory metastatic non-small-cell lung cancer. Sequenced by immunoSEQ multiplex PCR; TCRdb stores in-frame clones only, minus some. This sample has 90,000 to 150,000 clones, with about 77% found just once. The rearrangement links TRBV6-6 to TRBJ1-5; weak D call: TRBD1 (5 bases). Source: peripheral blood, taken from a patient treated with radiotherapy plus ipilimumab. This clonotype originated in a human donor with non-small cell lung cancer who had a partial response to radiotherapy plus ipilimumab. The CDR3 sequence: CASSSQGVVGNQPQHF. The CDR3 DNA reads TGTGCCAGCAGTTCCCAAGGGGTAGTGGGCAATCAGCCCCAGCATTTT.